The present T cell receptor (beta chain) was sequenced within a study of blood T cells in healthy people across ages. For the second PCR, which ran for roughly 6 to 11 cycles, a sample-barcoded 5' primer and a J-beta primer mix were used. Via MiXCR, TCRdb re-called the 5' RACE reads, giving one row per CDR3 protein. The table records fewer than 1.5 million distinct CDR3 sequences, 42% of them present only once. CDR3 size: 15 residues. CDR1 MDHEN and CDR2 SYDVKM come from the germline V gene. The sequence derives from a young woman in good health. V is TRBV28 and J is TRBJ2-1; D gene ambiguous. The DNA end lines up better with TRBJ2-7; the J call may be wrong. The sample was blood. The CDR3 sequence: CASSPPSSSYNEQYF. CDR3 coding DNA: TGTGCCAGCAGTCCTCCCTCGAGCTCCTACAATGAGCAGTACTTC.